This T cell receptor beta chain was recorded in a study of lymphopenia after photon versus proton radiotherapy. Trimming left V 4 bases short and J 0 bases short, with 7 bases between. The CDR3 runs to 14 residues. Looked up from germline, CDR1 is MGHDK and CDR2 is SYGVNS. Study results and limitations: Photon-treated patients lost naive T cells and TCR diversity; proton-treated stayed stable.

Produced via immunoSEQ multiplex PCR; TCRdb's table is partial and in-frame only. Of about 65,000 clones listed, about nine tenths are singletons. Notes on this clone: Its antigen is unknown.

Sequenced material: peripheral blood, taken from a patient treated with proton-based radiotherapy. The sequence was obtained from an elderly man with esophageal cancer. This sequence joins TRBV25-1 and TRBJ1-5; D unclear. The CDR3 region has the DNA TGTGCCAGCAGTGTTCCCTATAGCAATCAGCCCCAGCATTTT. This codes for CASSVPYSNQPQHF.